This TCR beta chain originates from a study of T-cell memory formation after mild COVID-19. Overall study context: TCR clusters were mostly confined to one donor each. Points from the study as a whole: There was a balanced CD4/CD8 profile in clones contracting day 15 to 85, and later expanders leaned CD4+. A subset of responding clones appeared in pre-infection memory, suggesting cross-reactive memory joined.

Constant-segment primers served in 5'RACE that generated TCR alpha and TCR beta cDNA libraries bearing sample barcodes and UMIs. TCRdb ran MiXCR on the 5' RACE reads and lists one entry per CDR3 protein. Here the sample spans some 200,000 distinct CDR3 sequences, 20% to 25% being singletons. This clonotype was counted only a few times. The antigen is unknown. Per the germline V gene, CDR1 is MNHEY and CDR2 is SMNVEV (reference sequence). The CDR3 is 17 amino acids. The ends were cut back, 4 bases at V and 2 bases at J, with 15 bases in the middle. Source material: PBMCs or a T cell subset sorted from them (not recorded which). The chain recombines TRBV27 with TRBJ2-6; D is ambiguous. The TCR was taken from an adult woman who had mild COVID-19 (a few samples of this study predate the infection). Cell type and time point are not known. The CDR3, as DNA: TGTGCCAGCAGTTCACTCACACCACTGGCTGGGGCCAACGTCCTGACTTTC. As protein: CASSSLTPLAGANVLTF. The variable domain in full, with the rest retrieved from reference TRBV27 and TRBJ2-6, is EAQVTQNPRYLITVTGKKLTVTCSQNMNHEYMSWYRQDPGLGLRQIYYSMNVEVTDKGDVPEGYKVSRKEKRNFPLILESPSPNQTSLYFCASSSLTPLAGANVLTFGAGSRLTVL.